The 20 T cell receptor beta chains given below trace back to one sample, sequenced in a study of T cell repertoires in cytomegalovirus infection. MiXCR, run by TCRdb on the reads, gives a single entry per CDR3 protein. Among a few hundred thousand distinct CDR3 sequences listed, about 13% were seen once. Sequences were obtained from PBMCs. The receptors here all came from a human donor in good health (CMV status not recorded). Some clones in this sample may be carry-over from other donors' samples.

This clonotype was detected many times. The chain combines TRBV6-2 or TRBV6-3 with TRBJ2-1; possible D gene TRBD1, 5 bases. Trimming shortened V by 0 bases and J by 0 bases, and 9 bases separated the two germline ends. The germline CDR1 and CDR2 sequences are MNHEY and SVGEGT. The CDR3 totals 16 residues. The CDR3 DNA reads TGTGCCAGCAGTTACTCCGACAGAAGCTCCTACAATGAGCAGTTCTTC. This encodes CASSYSDRSSYNEQFF.

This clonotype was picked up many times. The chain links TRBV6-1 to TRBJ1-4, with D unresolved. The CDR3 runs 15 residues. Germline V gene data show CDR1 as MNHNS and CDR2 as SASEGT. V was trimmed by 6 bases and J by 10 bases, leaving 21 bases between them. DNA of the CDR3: TGTGCCAGCAGCAACGGGCAGTCCCAAGCGGGAAAACTGTTTTTT. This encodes CASSNGQSQAGKLFF.

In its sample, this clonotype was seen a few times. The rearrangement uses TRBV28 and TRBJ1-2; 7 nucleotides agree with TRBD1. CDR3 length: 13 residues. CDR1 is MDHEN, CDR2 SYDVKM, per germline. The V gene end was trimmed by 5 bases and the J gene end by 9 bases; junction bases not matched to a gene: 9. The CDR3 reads CASSKKTGTSYTF. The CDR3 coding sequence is TGTGCCAGCAGTAAAAAGACAGGGACGAGCTACACCTTC.

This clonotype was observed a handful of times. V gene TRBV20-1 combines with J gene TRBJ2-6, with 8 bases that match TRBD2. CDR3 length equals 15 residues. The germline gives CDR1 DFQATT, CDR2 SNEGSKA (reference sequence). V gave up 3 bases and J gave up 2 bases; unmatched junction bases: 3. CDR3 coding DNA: TGCAGTGCTAGCGCGGGGGGCGCTGGGGCCAACGTCCTGACTTTC. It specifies CSASAGGAGANVLTF.

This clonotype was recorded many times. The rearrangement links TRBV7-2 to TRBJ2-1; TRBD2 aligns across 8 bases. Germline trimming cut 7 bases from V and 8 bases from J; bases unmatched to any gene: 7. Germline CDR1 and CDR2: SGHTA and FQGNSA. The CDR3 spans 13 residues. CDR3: CASTGGGRYEQFF. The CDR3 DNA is TGTGCCAGCACGGGTGGCGGGAGGTATGAGCAGTTCTTC.

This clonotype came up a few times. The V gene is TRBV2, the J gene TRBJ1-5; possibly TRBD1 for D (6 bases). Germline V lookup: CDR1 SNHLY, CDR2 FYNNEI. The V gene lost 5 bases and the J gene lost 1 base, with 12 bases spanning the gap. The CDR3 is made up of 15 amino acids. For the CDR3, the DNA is TGTGCCAGCAGTTCACAGGGATTCAGCAATCAGCCCCAGCATTTT. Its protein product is CASSSQGFSNQPQHF.

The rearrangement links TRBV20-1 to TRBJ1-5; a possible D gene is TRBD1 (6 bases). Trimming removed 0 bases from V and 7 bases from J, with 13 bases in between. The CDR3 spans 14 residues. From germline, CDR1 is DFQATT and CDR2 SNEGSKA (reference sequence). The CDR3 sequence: CSARDETGEQPQHF. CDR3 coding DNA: TGCAGTGCTAGAGATGAGACAGGAGAACAGCCCCAGCATTTT.

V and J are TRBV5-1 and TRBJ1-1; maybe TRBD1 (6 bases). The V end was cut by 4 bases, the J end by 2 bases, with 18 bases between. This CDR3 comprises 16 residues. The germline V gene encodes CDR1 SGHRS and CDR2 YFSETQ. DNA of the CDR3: TGCGCCAGCAGCGACACACAGGGTTTCCTTAACACTGAAGCTTTCTTT. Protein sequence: CASSDTQGFLNTEAFF.

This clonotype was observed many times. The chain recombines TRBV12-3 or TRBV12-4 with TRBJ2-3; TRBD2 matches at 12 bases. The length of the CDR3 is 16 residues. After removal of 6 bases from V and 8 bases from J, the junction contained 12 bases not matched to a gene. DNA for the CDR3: TGTGCCAGCAGCTGGACTAGCGGGGATGACGGGAGTACGCAGTATTTT. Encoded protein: CASSWTSGDDGSTQYF.

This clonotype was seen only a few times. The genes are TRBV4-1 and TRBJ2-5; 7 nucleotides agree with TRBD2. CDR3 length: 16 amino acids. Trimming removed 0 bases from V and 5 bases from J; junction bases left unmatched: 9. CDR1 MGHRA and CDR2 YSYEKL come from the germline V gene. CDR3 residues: CASSQDTAGKAETQYF. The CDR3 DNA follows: TGCGCCAGCAGCCAAGATACAGCGGGGAAAGCCGAGACCCAGTACTTC.

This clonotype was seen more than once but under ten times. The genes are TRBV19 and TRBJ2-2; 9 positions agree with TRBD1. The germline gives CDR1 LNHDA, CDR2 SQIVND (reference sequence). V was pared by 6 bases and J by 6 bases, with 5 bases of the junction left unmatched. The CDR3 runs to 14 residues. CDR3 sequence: CASSPTGGSGELFF. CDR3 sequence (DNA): TGTGCCAGTAGCCCTACAGGGGGCTCCGGGGAGCTGTTTTTT.

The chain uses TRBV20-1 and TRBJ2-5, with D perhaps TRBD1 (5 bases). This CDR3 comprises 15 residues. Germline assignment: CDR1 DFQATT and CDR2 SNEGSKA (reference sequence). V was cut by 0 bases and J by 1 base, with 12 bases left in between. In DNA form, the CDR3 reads TGCAGTGCTAGAGATTCGCGACAGCCCCAAGAGACCCAGTACTTC. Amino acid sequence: CSARDSRQPQETQYF.

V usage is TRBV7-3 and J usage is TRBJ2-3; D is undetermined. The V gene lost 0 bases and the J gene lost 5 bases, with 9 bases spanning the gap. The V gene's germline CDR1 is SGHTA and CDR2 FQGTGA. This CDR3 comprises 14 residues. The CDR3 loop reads CASSLTGLGDTQYF. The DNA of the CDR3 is TGTGCCAGCAGCTTAACGGGTCTAGGAGATACGCAGTATTTT.

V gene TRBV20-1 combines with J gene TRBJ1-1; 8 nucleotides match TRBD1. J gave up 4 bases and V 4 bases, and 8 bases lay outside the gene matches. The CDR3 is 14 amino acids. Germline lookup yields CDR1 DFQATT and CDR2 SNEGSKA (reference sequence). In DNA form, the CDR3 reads TGCAGTGCTAAAGGAGCAGGGGGCGGCACTGAAGCTTTCTTT. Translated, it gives CSAKGAGGGTEAFF.

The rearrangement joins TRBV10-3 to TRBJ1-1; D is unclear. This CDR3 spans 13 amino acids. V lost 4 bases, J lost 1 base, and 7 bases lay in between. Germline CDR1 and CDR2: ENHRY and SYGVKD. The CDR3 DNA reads TGTGCCATCAGTGGGGCGTCGAACACTGAAGCTTTCTTT. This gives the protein CAISGASNTEAFF.

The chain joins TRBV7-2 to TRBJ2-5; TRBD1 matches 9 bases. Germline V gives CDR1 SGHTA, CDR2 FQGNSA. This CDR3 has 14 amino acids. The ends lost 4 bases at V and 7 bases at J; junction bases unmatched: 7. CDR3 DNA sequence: TGTGCCAGCAGCTCTAGGTGGACAGGGGCGACCCAGTACTTC. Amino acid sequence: CASSSRWTGATQYF.

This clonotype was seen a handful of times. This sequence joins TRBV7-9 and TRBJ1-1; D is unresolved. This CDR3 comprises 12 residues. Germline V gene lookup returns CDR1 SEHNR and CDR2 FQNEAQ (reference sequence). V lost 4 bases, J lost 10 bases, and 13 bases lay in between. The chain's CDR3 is CASSSEGARAFF. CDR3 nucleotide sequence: TGTGCCAGCAGCTCGGAGGGAGCACGAGCTTTCTTT.

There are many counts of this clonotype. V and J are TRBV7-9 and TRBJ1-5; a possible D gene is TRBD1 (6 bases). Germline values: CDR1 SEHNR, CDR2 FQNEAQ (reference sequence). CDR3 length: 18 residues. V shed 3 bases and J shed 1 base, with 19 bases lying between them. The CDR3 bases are TGTGCCAGCAGCTTTGTACCTCGGGGGCCTGCGAGCAATCAGCCCCAGCATTTT. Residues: CASSFVPRGPASNQPQHF.

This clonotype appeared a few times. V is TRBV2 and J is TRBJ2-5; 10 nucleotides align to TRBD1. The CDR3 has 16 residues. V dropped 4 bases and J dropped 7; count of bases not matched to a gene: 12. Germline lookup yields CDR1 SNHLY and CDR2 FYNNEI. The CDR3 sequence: CASSVKGQGGGGTQYF. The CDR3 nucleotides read TGTGCCAGCAGTGTGAAAGGACAGGGGGGTGGCGGGACCCAGTACTTC.

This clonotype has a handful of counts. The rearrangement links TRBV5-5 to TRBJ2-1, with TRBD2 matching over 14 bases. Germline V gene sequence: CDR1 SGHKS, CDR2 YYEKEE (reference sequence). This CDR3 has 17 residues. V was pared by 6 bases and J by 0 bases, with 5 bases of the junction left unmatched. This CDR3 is CASTWGLAGASYNEQFF. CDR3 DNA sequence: TGTGCCAGCACCTGGGGACTAGCGGGAGCCTCCTACAATGAGCAGTTCTTC.